This TCR beta chain was observed in a study of post-analysis software for immune sequencing data. Study conclusions and caveats: Comparison with controls showed significantly lower normalized Chao1 diversity in multiple sclerosis patients.

Points on this clonotype: Antigen unknown.

Prepared libraries of TCR beta cDNA carried unique molecular identifiers. TCRdb re-called the PCR reads with MiXCR, one entry per CDR3 protein. Here the sample spans over 700,000 distinct CDR3 sequences, 30% being singletons. The source material was blood. The sequence derives from a girl aged 5 to 17 with multiple sclerosis.

The CDR3 spells CSADSVIAKNIQYF. The CDR3 region has the DNA TGCAGTGCCGACTCCGTTATAGCCAAAAACATTCAGTACTTC. V and J are TRBV20-1 and TRBJ2-4, with D hard to call. V was shortened by 6 bases and J by 0 bases, with 12 bases between the two germline ends. The CDR3 is 14 residues long. The germline V gene encodes CDR1 DFQATT and CDR2 SNEGSKA (reference sequence).